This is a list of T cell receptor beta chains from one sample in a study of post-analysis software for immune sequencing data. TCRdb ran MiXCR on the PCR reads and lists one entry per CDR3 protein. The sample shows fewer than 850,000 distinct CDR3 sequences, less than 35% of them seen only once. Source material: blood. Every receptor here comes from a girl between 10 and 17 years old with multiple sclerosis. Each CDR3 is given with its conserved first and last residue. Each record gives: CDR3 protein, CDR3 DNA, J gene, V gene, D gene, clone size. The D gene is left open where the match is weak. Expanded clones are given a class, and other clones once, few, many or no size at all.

CDR3: CATSRDPDAGEQYF
DNA: TGTGCCACCAGCAGAGATCCCGATGCGGGCGAGCAGTACTTC
J: TRBJ2-7
V: TRBV15
D: NA
size: few

CDR3: CASTSYEGTEQFF
DNA: TGTGCCAGCACTTCTTATGAGGGAACTGAGCAGTTCTTC
J: TRBJ2-1
V: TRBV6-2/TRBV6-3
D: NA
size: NA

CDR3: CASSPLTSGGPDTQYF
DNA: TGTGCCAGCAGTCCGCTGACTAGCGGGGGTCCAGATACGCAGTATTTT
J: TRBJ2-3
V: TRBV27
D: TRBD2
size: NA

CDR3: CASSSFHPRQGDNEQFF
DNA: TGCGCCAGCAGCTCGTTCCACCCTCGACAGGGCGACAATGAGCAGTTCTTC
J: TRBJ2-1
V: TRBV5-1
D: TRBD1
size: NA

CDR3: CASRPGTGGDQETQYF
DNA: TGTGCCAGCAGGCCCGGGACAGGGGGAGACCAAGAGACCCAGTACTTC
J: TRBJ2-5
V: TRBV28
D: TRBD1
size: NA

CDR3: CASSRWGDGETQYF
DNA: TGTGCCAGCAGCCGATGGGGAGATGGAGAGACCCAGTACTTC
J: TRBJ2-5
V: TRBV3-1
D: NA
size: NA

CDR3: CSARVSTNRGLAPTDTQYF
DNA: TGCAGTGCTAGAGTATCCACAAACCGAGGACTAGCTCCCACAGATACGCAGTATTTT
J: TRBJ2-3
V: TRBV20-1
D: TRBD2
size: NA

CDR3: CASSSRQGARDGYTF
DNA: TGTGCCAGCAGCTCACGTCAGGGGGCGCGGGATGGCTACACCTTC
J: TRBJ1-2
V: TRBV7-9
D: TRBD1
size: once

CDR3: CASSLSAGISYEQYF
DNA: TGTGCCAGCAGCTTATCGGCAGGGATCTCCTACGAGCAGTACTTC
J: TRBJ2-7
V: TRBV7-2
D: NA
size: NA

CDR3: CASSFKTVRGYTF
DNA: TGTGCCAGCAGTTTTAAAACGGTTCGCGGCTACACCTTC
J: TRBJ1-2
V: TRBV12-3/TRBV12-4
D: NA
size: NA

CDR3: CSVIGGSQETQYF
DNA: TGCAGCGTTATAGGTGGCTCCCAAGAGACCCAGTACTTC
J: TRBJ2-5
V: TRBV29-1
D: NA
size: few

CDR3: CSARGPRGETQYF
DNA: TGCAGTGCTAGGGGACCCCGAGGAGAGACCCAGTACTTC
J: TRBJ2-5
V: TRBV20-1
D: NA
size: NA

CDR3: CASSFRGGDNEQFF
DNA: TGTGCCAGCAGCTTTCGTGGGGGAGATAATGAGCAGTTCTTC
J: TRBJ2-1
V: TRBV7-2
D: NA
size: NA

CDR3: CASSPDRFYEQYF
DNA: TGTGCCAGCAGCCCCGACAGATTTTACGAGCAGTACTTC
J: TRBJ2-7
V: TRBV3-1
D: NA
size: few

CDR3: CSARSGSNNEQFF
DNA: TGCAGTGCTAGAAGCGGGAGCAACAATGAGCAGTTCTTC
J: TRBJ2-1
V: TRBV20-1
D: TRBD2
size: NA

CDR3: CASRTRQRSNQPQHF
DNA: TGTGCCAGCAGAACTCGGCAGCGAAGCAATCAGCCCCAGCATTTT
J: TRBJ1-5
V: TRBV6-2/TRBV6-3
D: NA
size: few

CDR3: CASSQDLAGVSNYEQYF
DNA: TGTGCCAGCAGCCAAGATCTAGCGGGAGTTTCTAACTACGAGCAGTACTTC
J: TRBJ2-7
V: TRBV28
D: TRBD2
size: NA

CDR3: CASSQDRYYTF
DNA: TGCGCCAGCAGCCAAGATAGGTATTACACCTTC
J: TRBJ1-2
V: TRBV4-1
D: NA
size: few

CDR3: CASSLRGGTSQPQHF
DNA: TGCGCCAGCAGCTTGAGGGGGGGGACGTCCCAGCCCCAGCATTTT
J: TRBJ1-5
V: TRBV5-1
D: NA
size: NA

CDR3: CASSARWSGVRLETQYF
DNA: TGTGCCAGCAGCGCCAGATGGAGCGGGGTGAGACTGGAGACCCAGTACTTC
J: TRBJ2-5
V: TRBV9
D: TRBD2
size: NA

CDR3: CASSFGQGVEQYF
DNA: TGTGCCAGCAGTTTTGGGCAGGGGGTCGAGCAGTACTTC
J: TRBJ2-7
V: TRBV27
D: TRBD1
size: NA

CDR3: CASSLAGAANQETQYF
DNA: TGCGCCAGCAGCTTGGCCGGAGCGGCGAACCAAGAGACCCAGTACTTC
J: TRBJ2-5
V: TRBV5-1
D: NA
size: NA

CDR3: CASNIGEGGITDTQYF
DNA: TGTGCCAGCAACATAGGGGAGGGCGGAATCACAGATACGCAGTATTTT
J: TRBJ2-3
V: TRBV9
D: TRBD2
size: few

CDR3: CSASGVASGRNEQFF
DNA: TGCAGTGCTAGTGGGGTGGCTAGCGGGCGAAATGAGCAGTTCTTC
J: TRBJ2-1
V: TRBV20-1
D: TRBD2
size: NA

CDR3: CASSPRVPNEQYF
DNA: TGTGCCAGCAGTCCCAGGGTCCCCAACGAGCAGTACTTC
J: TRBJ2-7
V: TRBV2
D: NA
size: many

CDR3: CASSWGFDEQYF
DNA: TGTGCCAGCAGTTGGGGATTCGACGAGCAGTACTTC
J: TRBJ2-7
V: TRBV6-2/TRBV6-3
D: NA
size: NA

CDR3: CASAYGGAYEQYF
DNA: TGTGCTAGTGCCTACGGGGGGGCCTACGAGCAGTACTTC
J: TRBJ2-7
V: TRBV12-5
D: TRBD2
size: NA

CDR3: CASSQEGVSGANVLTF
DNA: TGTGCCAGCAGCCAAGAGGGAGTCTCTGGGGCCAACGTCCTGACTTTC
J: TRBJ2-6
V: TRBV4-2
D: NA
size: NA

CDR3: CASSKVPGQGIYEQFF
DNA: TGTGCCAGCAGCAAAGTACCGGGACAGGGGATCTATGAGCAGTTCTTC
J: TRBJ2-1
V: TRBV21-1
D: NA
size: NA

CDR3: CASSFRTGGVNEQFF
DNA: TGTGCCAGCAGTTTCCGGACAGGGGGTGTCAATGAGCAGTTCTTC
J: TRBJ2-1
V: TRBV27
D: TRBD1
size: few

CDR3: CSVVREGTYNEQFF
DNA: TGCAGCGTTGTGAGAGAGGGGACCTACAATGAGCAGTTCTTC
J: TRBJ2-1
V: TRBV29-1
D: NA
size: NA

CDR3: CASTRTGNTYNEQFF
DNA: TGTGCCAGCACCAGGACAGGGAACACCTACAATGAGCAGTTCTTC
J: TRBJ2-1
V: TRBV7-2
D: TRBD1
size: NA

CDR3: CASSEGVGADEQFF
DNA: TGTGCCAGCAGTGAAGGGGTGGGCGCGGATGAGCAGTTCTTC
J: TRBJ2-1
V: TRBV6-1
D: NA
size: NA

CDR3: CASSQGAQGRGDTQYF
DNA: TGCGCCAGCAGCCAAGGCGCCCAGGGTAGGGGGGATACGCAGTATTTT
J: TRBJ2-3
V: TRBV4-1
D: NA
size: NA

CDR3: CASGLDHTSRVQFF
DNA: TGTGCTAGTGGTTTGGACCATACTAGCAGGGTGCAGTTCTTC
J: TRBJ2-1
V: TRBV12-5
D: NA
size: few

CDR3: CSAKSGSSSYNEQFF
DNA: TGCAGTGCTAAAAGCGGGAGTAGCTCCTACAATGAGCAGTTCTTC
J: TRBJ2-1
V: TRBV20-1
D: TRBD2
size: few

CDR3: CASSQDLWTIDYNEQFF
DNA: TGCGCCAGCAGCCAAGATCTCTGGACTATCGACTACAATGAGCAGTTCTTC
J: TRBJ2-1
V: TRBV4-3
D: NA
size: many

CDR3: CASRTGTGYYNEQFF
DNA: TGTGCCAGCAGGACCGGGACAGGGTATTACAATGAGCAGTTCTTC
J: TRBJ2-1
V: TRBV7-2
D: TRBD1
size: few

CDR3: CASSPVGPYGYTF
DNA: TGTGCCAGCAGTCCTGTTGGTCCCTATGGCTACACCTTC
J: TRBJ1-2
V: TRBV6-5
D: NA
size: NA

CDR3: CSAADVGSYNEQFF
DNA: TGCAGTGCAGCGGACGTTGGCTCCTACAATGAGCAGTTCTTC
J: TRBJ2-1
V: TRBV20-1
D: NA
size: NA

CDR3: CASQEGTEAFF
DNA: TGTGCCAGCCAAGAGGGCACTGAAGCTTTCTTT
J: TRBJ1-1
V: TRBV18
D: NA
size: once

CDR3: CASSATGEATEAFF
DNA: TGTGCCAGCAGCGCGACAGGGGAGGCCACTGAAGCTTTCTTT
J: TRBJ1-1
V: TRBV9
D: TRBD1
size: once

CDR3: CSASRDLLTDTQYF
DNA: TGCAGTGCTAGCAGGGACTTGCTAACGGATACGCAGTATTTT
J: TRBJ2-3
V: TRBV20-1
D: NA
size: few